The 8 T cell receptor beta chains below all came from one sample that was sequenced in a study of T cells in Graves' hyperthyroidism and ophthalmopathy (dated by TCRdb to 2018 to 2020). The library was produced with multiplex PCR. The reads were generated on an Illumina HiSeq 2000. TCR beta CDR3 regions were amplified from RNA transcripts. The TCR CDR3 was subjected to a first round of RT-PCR using the HTBI primer set and the Qiagen OneStep RT-PCR kit. TCRdb cleaned the public reads at Q25 with fastp, built clones with MiXCR and kept in-frame beta chains. Merged by CDR3 protein, the rows form single entries marked with the most common genes and DNA. For this sample there are about 400,000 distinct CDR3 sequences; around 13% appear just once. Together, the top ten hold around a fifth of the sample. Sequenced material: blood. All receptors derive from a woman aged 30 to 39 with Graves' ophthalmopathy.

As for this clonotype: Likely a read error: the CDR3 ends without its conserved phenylalanine or tryptophan. V and J are TRBV27 and TRBJ1-5; a weak D match, TRBD1 (6 bases). The CDR3 totals 17 residues. The ends were cut back, 0 bases at V and 3 bases at J, with 15 bases in the middle. From germline, CDR1 is MNHEY and CDR2 SMNVEV (reference sequence). CDR3 in amino acids: CASSLSMGGGDNQPQHS. Here the CDR3 DNA reads TGTGCCAGCAGTTTATCGATGGGGGGCGGCGACAATCAGCCCCAGCATTCT.

J is TRBJ1-1 and V is TRBV25-1, with D perhaps TRBD1 (6 bases). Looked up from germline, CDR1 is MGHDK and CDR2 is SYGVNS. The CDR3 totals 14 residues. Trimming removed 4 bases at V and 1 base at J, with 10 bases between. CDR3 sequence reads: CASSGGGKNTEAFF. The CDR3 nucleotides are TGTGCCAGCAGTGGAGGGGGAAAGAACACTGAAGCTTTCTTT.

This clonotype was detected ten times or more. This chain uses TRBV7-3 with TRBJ2-5, with D hard to call. Trimming left V 1 base short and J 9 bases short, with 15 bases between. Germline V gene data show CDR1 as SGHTA and CDR2 as FQGTGA. The CDR3 runs to 14 residues. The DNA for the CDR3 is TGTGCCAGCAGCTTAATGGCCCCCCCATCGGCCCAGTACTTC. Residues: CASSLMAPPSAQYF.

This clonotype was observed many times. V is TRBV20-1 and J is TRBJ1-5; TRBD1 matches at 7 bases. Germline CDR1 reads DFQATT; CDR2 reads SNEGSKA (reference sequence). There are 13 residues in the CDR3. V trimming: 6 bases; J trimming: 6 bases; junction bases outside the gene matches: 8. CDR3 in amino acids: CSARQGVGQPQHF. The DNA of the CDR3 is TGCAGTGCCAGACAGGGAGTCGGTCAGCCCCAGCATTTT.

V is TRBV5-4 and J is TRBJ2-3; 14 bases agree with TRBD2. Germline V gives CDR1 SGHNT, CDR2 YYREEE (reference sequence). V lost 3 bases and J lost 0; bases outside the gene matches: 9. The CDR3 is 19 amino acids. The CDR3 DNA reads as TGTGCCAGCAGCTCCGGGACTAGCGGGGGACCCCCTAGCACAGATACGCAGTATTTT. It translates to CASSSGTSGGPPSTDTQYF.

At least ten counts were recorded for this clonotype. The chain combines TRBV6-1 with TRBJ2-7; perhaps TRBD1 as D (6 bases). The CDR3 loop spans 15 amino acids. CDR1 is MNHNS and CDR2 is SASEGT in the germline V gene. The V and J ends lost 6 bases and 2 bases respectively, with 17 bases between them. The CDR3 protein is CASRLDPGATYEQYF. As DNA, the CDR3 is TGTGCCAGCAGGCTAGATCCAGGGGCTACCTACGAGCAGTACTTC.

V usage is TRBV2 and J usage is TRBJ2-1; tentatively, D is TRBD2 (7 bases). CDR3 length: 14 amino acids. The germline CDR1 and CDR2 sequences are SNHLY and FYNNEI. The ends were cut back, 0 bases at V and 7 bases at J, with 10 bases in the middle. The CDR3 bases are TGTGCCAGCAGTGAAGCGGGGGGGGCTAATGAGCAGTTCTTC. It is translated as CASSEAGGANEQFF.

This clonotype was counted many times. The chain couples TRBV6-1 to TRBJ2-1; 8 bases fit TRBD2. This CDR3 has 15 residues. CDR1 and CDR2 (germline): MNHNS, SASEGT. Losses at the gene ends were 5 bases for V and 4 bases for J; bases not matched to a gene: 7. The CDR3 reads CASSFSGGFYNEQFF. Here the CDR3 DNA reads TGTGCCAGCAGTTTCAGCGGGGGCTTTTACAATGAGCAGTTCTTC.